This T cell receptor (beta chain) was profiled in a study of shared clonotypes between healthy human individuals. Whole-study context: CD4 naive and CD4 memory each took three plates per donor, while CD8 naive took two and CD8 memory one.

The CDR3 is 13 residues long. Germline V lookup: CDR1 SGHTA, CDR2 FQGTGA. V lost 5 bases to trimming and J lost 6 bases, with 11 bases between them. Data came from immunoSEQ multiplex PCR; TCRdb stores just in-frame clones and leaves some out. The sample has some 2,100,000 clones; nearly 97% are singletons. Investigators divided CD4+ cells into CD45RA+ naive and CD45RA-negative memory subsets. This chain links TRBV7-3 with TRBJ1-5; D ambiguous. The material sequenced was naive CD4+ T cells sorted from blood. The subset: CD45RA+ positively selected. This receptor was taken from a man between 18 and 35 years old in good health. The CDR3 coding sequence is TGTGCCAGCAGCCCTGGCAATGGTCAGCCCCAGCATTTT. Translated: CASSPGNGQPQHF.